Below, 6 T cell receptor beta chains from the same sample are listed, as sequenced in a study of OX40 agonist ivuxolimab in advanced cancers. The table came from immunoSEQ multiplex PCR; TCRdb's copy has only in-frame clones and leaves some out. The sample has about 100,000 clones; 90% to 96% are singletons. The input for sequencing was CD4+ or CD8+ T cells sorted from blood, taken in a trial of the OX40 agonist ivuxolimab. These receptors were obtained from an adult with an advanced solid tumor such as melanoma, head and neck, liver or kidney cancer.

This clone was recorded only once. The chain couples TRBV7-9 to TRBJ1-5; possible D gene TRBD1, 5 bases. Trimming took 5 bases from V and 8 from J, leaving 19 bases between them. Germline V lookup: CDR1 SEHNR, CDR2 FQNEAQ (reference sequence). The CDR3 runs 15 residues. The CDR3 loop is CASSPPGGFGEPQHF. CDR3 DNA: TGTGCCAGCAGCCCCCCGGGGGGTTTCGGAGAGCCCCAGCATTTT.

This chain uses TRBV6-5 with TRBJ2-7, with D perhaps TRBD2 (6 bases). This CDR3 is built from 13 residues. The ends were cut back, 2 bases at V and 1 base at J, with 6 bases in the middle. Germline V CDR1 and CDR2: MNHEY, SVGAGI. The CDR3 region has the DNA TGTGCCAGCAGTTACCGGGAGTCCTACGAGCAGTACTTC. Protein sequence: CASSYRESYEQYF.

This clone was observed a single time. Other DNA sequences in this sample translate to the same CDR3. The chain couples TRBV11-2 to TRBJ2-5; D gene unclear. CDR1 is SGHAT, CDR2 FQNNGV, per germline. V shed 2 bases and J shed 2 bases, with 3 bases lying between them. There are 12 residues in the CDR3. CDR3 in amino acids: CASSLFQETQYF. In DNA, the CDR3 is TGTGCCAGCAGCTTATTTCAAGAGACCCAGTACTTC.

In its sample, this clone was seen once. The V gene is TRBV6-1, the J gene TRBJ2-7; a weak D match, TRBD1 (6 bases). The germline V gene encodes CDR1 MNHNS and CDR2 SASEGT. V lost 8 bases and J 3 bases, leaving 14 bases between the germline ends. The length of the CDR3 is 13 residues. The CDR3 loop reads CASPKGQNYEQYF. The CDR3 bases are TGTGCCAGCCCGAAAGGACAGAACTACGAGCAGTACTTC.

The chain has TRBV30 and TRBJ1-1; TRBD1 matches 8 bases. The CDR3 runs to 11 residues. Germline trimming cut 8 bases from V and 11 bases from J; bases unmatched to any gene: 10. CDR1 is GTSNPN and CDR2 is SVGIG in the germline V gene (reference sequence). The CDR3 sequence is CAADRALIAFF. The CDR3 region has the DNA TGTGCCGCGGACAGGGCTCTGATTGCTTTCTTT.

This chain links TRBV30 with TRBJ1-2, with 7 bases that match TRBD1. CDR3 length: 13 amino acids. V shed 3 bases, J shed 6 bases, and the junction held 7 bases outside the gene matches. In germline, CDR1 is GTSNPN, CDR2 SVGIG (reference sequence). This CDR3 is CAWRSGGNDGYTF. DNA of the CDR3: TGTGCCTGGAGATCAGGGGGAAACGATGGCTACACCTTC. The variable domain in full, with the rest retrieved from reference TRBV30 and TRBJ1-2, is SQTIHQWPATLVQPVGSPLSLECTVEGTSNPNLYWYRQAAGRGLQLLFYSVGIGQISSEVPQNLSASRPQDRQFILSSKKLLLSDSGFYLCAWRSGGNDGYTFGSGTRLTVV.